These T cell receptor beta chains were read from a single sample in a study of blood T cell repertoires in COVID-19. TCRdb's copy holds only in-frame clones and misses some; the assay was immunoSEQ multiplex PCR. The data show tens of thousands of clones, around 80% seen once. Sequencing used peripheral blood. Receptor source: a man younger than 40 with COVID-19, enrolled during active disease. Both conserved end residues are part of each CDR3. The D gene is left open where the match is weak. Size is stated for part of the rows, as once, few or many counts, or as a class when the clone is expanded.

D,V,J,size,CDR3,DNA
TRBD1,TRBV27,TRBJ1-1,NA,CASSLRQGVRGTEAFF,TGTGCCAGCAGTTTACGTCAGGGGGTGAGAGGCACTGAAGCTTTCTTT
NA,TRBV27,TRBJ1-5,NA,CASSLGGDQPQHF,TGTGCCAGCAGTTTAGGGGGCGATCAGCCCCAGCATTTT
NA,TRBV10-1,TRBJ2-7,NA,CASSEQSGDLPYEQYF,TGCGCCAGCAGTGAGCAGTCGGGGGATTTGCCCTACGAGCAGTACTTC
NA,TRBV5-1,TRBJ1-2,once,CASSLAPGPANYGYTF,TGCGCCAGCAGCTTGGCCCCGGGTCCGGCTAACTATGGCTACACCTTC
NA,TRBV18,TRBJ2-1,NA,CASSIASSSYNEQFF,TGTGCCAGCTCCATAGCGTCGAGCTCCTACAATGAGCAGTTCTTC
TRBD1,TRBV4-1,TRBJ1-3,NA,CASSRVRTGRVPSGNTIYF,TGCGCCAGCAGCCGGGTCCGGACAGGGAGGGTGCCCTCTGGAAACACCATATATTTT
NA,TRBV5-1,TRBJ1-1,NA,CASSTQTGSTEAFF,TGCGCCAGCAGCACGCAAACAGGGAGCACTGAAGCTTTCTTT
NA,TRBV19,TRBJ1-6,NA,CASSPVPNSPLHF,TGTGCCAGTAGTCCAGTACCCAATTCACCCCTCCACTTT
NA,TRBV29-1,TRBJ2-7,NA,CSAQGNEQYF,TGCAGCGCCCAGGGTAACGAGCAGTACTTC
TRBD1,TRBV9,TRBJ2-4,NA,CASSLLGQGDIQYF,TGTGCCAGCAGCCTACTGGGACAGGGGGACATTCAGTACTTC
TRBD1,TRBV29-1,TRBJ1-2,NA,CSAQQGVDGYTF,TGCAGCGCCCAACAGGGGGTGGATGGCTACACCTTC
TRBD2,TRBV11-2,TRBJ2-5,NA,CASRSLLAGLQETQYF,TGTGCCAGCAGATCCTTACTAGCGGGACTCCAAGAGACCCAGTACTTC
TRBD2,TRBV11-2,TRBJ2-6,NA,CASSSRLARGSGANVLTF,TGTGCCAGCAGCTCCCGCCTCGCGCGGGGGTCGGGGGCCAACGTCCTGACTTTC
TRBD2,TRBV5-8,TRBJ2-7,NA,CASSLAGGRMSYEQYF,TGTGCCAGCAGCTTGGCGGGGGGGCGCATGTCCTACGAGCAGTACTTC
TRBD1,TRBV11-3,TRBJ1-1,few,CASSFDRATFF,TGTGCCAGCAGCTTCGACAGGGCCACTTTCTTT
NA,TRBV4-2,TRBJ1-6,once,CASSHNLRASDSPLHF,TGTGCCAGCAGCCATAACCTCAGGGCCTCCGATTCACCCCTCCACTTT
NA,TRBV2,TRBJ2-7,medium-sized,CASSERGGMAYEQYF,TGTGCCAGCAGTGAAAGGGGTGGGATGGCCTACGAGCAGTACTTC
NA,TRBV5-5,TRBJ1-4,NA,CASSFRGGNEKLFF,TGTGCCAGCAGCTTCAGGGGTGGTAATGAAAAACTGTTTTTT
TRBD2,TRBV27,TRBJ2-3,NA,CASRRERTDTQYF,TGTGCCAGCAGGCGGGAGAGAACAGATACGCAGTATTTT
NA,TRBV3-1/TRBV3-2,TRBJ2-5,NA,CASSQLSGQETQYF,TGTGCCAGCAGCCAACTTAGCGGCCAAGAGACCCAGTACTTC
TRBD1,TRBV4-1,TRBJ2-7,NA,CASSGGTGLRGQYF,TGCGCCAGCAGCGGCGGGACAGGTCTGAGGGGGCAGTACTTC
TRBD1,TRBV27,TRBJ1-6,NA,CASSLGGGGGSPLHF,TGTGCCAGCAGCCTAGGAGGGGGCGGAGGGTCACCCCTCCACTTT
TRBD2,TRBV30,TRBJ2-7,once,CAWSRSAGPPFYEQYF,TGTGCCTGGAGTAGATCAGCGGGACCCCCGTTCTACGAGCAGTACTTC
NA,TRBV5-6,TRBJ1-6,NA,CASSWTGTTASALHF,TGTGCCAGCAGCTGGACCGGGACAACCGCCTCGGCCCTCCACTTT
TRBD1,TRBV29-1,TRBJ1-4,NA,CSVRQGANEKLFF,TGCAGCGTCCGACAGGGAGCTAATGAAAAACTGTTTTTT
NA,TRBV28,TRBJ2-6,NA,CASTRSSGANVLTF,TGTGCCAGCACTCGTTCCTCTGGGGCCAACGTCCTGACTTTC
TRBD2,TRBV4-1,TRBJ2-5,NA,CASSLRLAGVQETQYF,TGCGCCAGCAGCCTTAGACTAGCGGGGGTCCAAGAGACCCAGTACTTC